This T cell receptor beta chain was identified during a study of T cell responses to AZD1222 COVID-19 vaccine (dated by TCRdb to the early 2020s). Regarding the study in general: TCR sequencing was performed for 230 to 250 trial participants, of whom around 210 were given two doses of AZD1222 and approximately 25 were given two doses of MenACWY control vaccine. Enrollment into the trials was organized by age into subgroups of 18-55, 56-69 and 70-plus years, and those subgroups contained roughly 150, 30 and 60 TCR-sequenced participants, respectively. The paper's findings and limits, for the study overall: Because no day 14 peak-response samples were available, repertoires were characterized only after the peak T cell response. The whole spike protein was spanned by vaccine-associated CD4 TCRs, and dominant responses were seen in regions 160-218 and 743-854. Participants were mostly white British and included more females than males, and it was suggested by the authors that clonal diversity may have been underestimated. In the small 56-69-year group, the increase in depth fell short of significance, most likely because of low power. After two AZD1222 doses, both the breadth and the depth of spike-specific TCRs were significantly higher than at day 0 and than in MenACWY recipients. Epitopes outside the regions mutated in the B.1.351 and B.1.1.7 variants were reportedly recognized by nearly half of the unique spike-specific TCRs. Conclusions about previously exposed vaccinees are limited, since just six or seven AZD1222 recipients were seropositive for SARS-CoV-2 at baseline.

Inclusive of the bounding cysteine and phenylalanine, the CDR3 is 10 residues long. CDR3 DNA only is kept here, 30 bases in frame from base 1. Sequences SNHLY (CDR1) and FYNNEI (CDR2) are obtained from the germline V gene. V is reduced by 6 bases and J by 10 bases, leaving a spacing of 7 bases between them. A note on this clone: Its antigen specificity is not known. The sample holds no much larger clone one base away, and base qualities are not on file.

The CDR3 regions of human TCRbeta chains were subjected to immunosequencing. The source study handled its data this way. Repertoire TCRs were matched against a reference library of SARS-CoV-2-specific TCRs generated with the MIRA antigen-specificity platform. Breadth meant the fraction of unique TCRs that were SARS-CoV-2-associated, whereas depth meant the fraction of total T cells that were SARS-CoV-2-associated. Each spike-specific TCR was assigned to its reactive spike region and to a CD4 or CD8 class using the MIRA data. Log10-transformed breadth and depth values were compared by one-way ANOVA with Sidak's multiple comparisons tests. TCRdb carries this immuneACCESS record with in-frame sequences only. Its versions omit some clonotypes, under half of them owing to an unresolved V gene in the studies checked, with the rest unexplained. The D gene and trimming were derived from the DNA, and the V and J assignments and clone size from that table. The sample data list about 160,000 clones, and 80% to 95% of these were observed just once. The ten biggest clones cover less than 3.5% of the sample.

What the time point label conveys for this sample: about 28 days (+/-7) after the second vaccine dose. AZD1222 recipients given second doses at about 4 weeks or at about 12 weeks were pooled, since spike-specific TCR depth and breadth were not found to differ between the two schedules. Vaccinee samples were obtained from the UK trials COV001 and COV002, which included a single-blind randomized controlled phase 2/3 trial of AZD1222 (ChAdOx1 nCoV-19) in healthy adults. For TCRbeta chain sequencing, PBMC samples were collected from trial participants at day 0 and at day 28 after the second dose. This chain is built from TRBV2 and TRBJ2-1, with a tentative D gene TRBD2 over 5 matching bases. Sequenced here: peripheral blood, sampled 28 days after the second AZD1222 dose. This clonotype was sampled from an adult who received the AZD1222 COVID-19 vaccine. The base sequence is TGTGCCAGCAGGGGCGGGGAGCAGTTCTTC. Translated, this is CASRGGEQFF. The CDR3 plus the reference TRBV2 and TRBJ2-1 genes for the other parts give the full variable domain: EPEVTQTPSHQVTQMGQEVILRCVPISNHLYFYWYRQILGQKVEFLVSFYNNEISEKSEIFDDQFSVERPDGSNFTLKIRSTKLEDSAMYFCASRGGEQFFGPGTRLTVL.